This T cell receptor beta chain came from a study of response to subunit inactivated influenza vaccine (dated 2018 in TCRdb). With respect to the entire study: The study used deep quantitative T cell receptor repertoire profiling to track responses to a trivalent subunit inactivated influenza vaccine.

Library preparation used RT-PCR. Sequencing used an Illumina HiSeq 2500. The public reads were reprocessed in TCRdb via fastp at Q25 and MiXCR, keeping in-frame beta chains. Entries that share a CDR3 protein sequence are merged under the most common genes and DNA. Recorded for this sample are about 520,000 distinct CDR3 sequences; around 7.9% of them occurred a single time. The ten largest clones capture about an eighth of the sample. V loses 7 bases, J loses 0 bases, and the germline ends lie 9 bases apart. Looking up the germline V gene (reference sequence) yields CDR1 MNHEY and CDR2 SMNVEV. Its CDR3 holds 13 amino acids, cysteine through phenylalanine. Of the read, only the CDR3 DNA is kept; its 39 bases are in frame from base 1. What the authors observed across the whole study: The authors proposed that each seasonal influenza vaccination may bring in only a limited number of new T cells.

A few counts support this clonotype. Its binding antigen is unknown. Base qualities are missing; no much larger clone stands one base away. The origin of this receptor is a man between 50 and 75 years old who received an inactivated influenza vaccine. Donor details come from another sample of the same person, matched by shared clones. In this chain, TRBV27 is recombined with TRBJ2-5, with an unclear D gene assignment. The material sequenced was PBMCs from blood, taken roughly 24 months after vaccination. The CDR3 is CASNAADQETQYF. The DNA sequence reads TGTGCCAGCAATGCTGCGGACCAAGAGACCCAGTACTTC.